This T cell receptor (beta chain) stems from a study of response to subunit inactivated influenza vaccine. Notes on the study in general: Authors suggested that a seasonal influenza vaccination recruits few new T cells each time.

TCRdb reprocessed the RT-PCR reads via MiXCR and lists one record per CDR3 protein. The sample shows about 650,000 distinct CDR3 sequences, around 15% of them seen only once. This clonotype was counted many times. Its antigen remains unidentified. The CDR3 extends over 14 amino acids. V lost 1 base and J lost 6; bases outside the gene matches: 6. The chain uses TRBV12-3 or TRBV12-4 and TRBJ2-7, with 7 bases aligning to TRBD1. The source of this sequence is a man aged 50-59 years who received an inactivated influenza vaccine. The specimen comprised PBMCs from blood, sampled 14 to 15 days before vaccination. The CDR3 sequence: CASSLGDRGSEQYF. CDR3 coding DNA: TGTGCCAGCAGTTTAGGGGACAGAGGCTCCGAGCAGTACTTC.